The T cell receptor beta chain described here comes from a study of CD8 T cells in Susac syndrome. Random hexamers were used to reverse transcribe an amount of roughly 0.45 to 1 ug RNA. TCR beta CDR3 was amplified by immunoSEQ multiplex PCR. This amplification extended across 54 Vbeta and 13 Jbeta segments. TCRdb processed the immunoSEQ multiplex PCR reads anew with MiXCR; each CDR3 protein has one entry. The table lists around 150,000 distinct CDR3 sequences, approximately 92% of them singletons. Sequencing targeted TCR beta in T cells from blood (CD8+ and CD4+). TEMRA cells were FACS-enriched, while CD8+ and CD4+ T cells were negatively isolated. The V gene's germline CDR1 is MNHNS and CDR2 SASEGT. Losses at the gene ends were 7 bases for V and 7 bases for J; bases not matched to a gene: 16. The CDR3 consists of 16 residues.

This clonotype was sampled from a human donor in good health. Material: CD4+ T cells from PBMCs. The rearrangement links TRBV6-1 to TRBJ2-5; 9 bases map to TRBD2. The CDR3 spells CASTYAPSGGSGTQYF. The CDR3, as DNA: TGTGCCAGCACCTACGCTCCCAGCGGGGGGTCAGGGACCCAGTACTTC.